These 21 T cell receptor beta chains were sequenced from one sample in a study of blood T cell repertoires in COVID-19. Here immunoSEQ multiplex PCR was the method, and the copy in TCRdb shows in-frame clones only, minus some. The sample contains over 200,000 clones, 70% to 90% of which appear only once. Sequencing was carried out using peripheral blood. The receptors here all came from a woman between 18 and 29 years old who had recovered from COVID-19.

The chain recombines TRBV6-5 with TRBJ2-1, with 10 bases that match TRBD2. The CDR3 length is 15 residues. After removal of 6 bases from V and 3 bases from J, the junction contained 5 bases not matched to a gene. Germline loops: CDR1 MNHEY, CDR2 SVGAGI. The CDR3 spells CASRAGLAVYNEQFF. CDR3 nucleotides: TGTGCCAGCAGAGCAGGACTAGCGGTCTACAATGAGCAGTTCTTC.

The chain uses TRBV19 and TRBJ2-7, with 9 bases identical to TRBD2. The CDR3 consists of 14 residues. The V segment lost 4 bases and the J segment 2 bases; nucleotides outside the gene matches: 3. Looked up from germline, CDR1 is LNHDA and CDR2 is SQIVND (reference sequence). CDR3 DNA sequence: TGTGCCAGTAGTAGCGGGAGGGCTCCCTACGAGCAGTACTTC. It yields the protein CASSSGRAPYEQYF.

V usage is TRBV7-9 and J usage is TRBJ1-5; D unclear. The CDR3 consists of 14 residues. Germline V gene data show CDR1 as SEHNR and CDR2 as FQNEAQ (reference sequence). V lost 5 bases, J lost 0 bases, and 8 bases lay in between. CDR3 nucleotides: TGTGCCAGCAGCCCAACAGATAGCAATCAGCCCCAGCATTTT. Its translation: CASSPTDSNQPQHF.

The chain links TRBV7-2 to TRBJ2-1; 7 bases are shared with TRBD2. V shed 4 bases, J shed 4 bases, and the junction held 13 bases outside the gene matches. This CDR3 spans 17 amino acids. Germline loops: CDR1 SGHTA, CDR2 FQGNSA. The CDR3 here is CASSSEFRDYKYNEQFF. In DNA, the CDR3 is TGTGCCAGCAGCTCGGAATTCCGGGACTATAAGTACAATGAGCAGTTCTTC.

This chain connects TRBV19 to TRBJ1-5, with no clear D. This CDR3 has 16 residues. Germline loops: CDR1 LNHDA, CDR2 SQIVND (reference sequence). V was clipped by 9 bases and J by 1 base, with 19 bases between them. CDR3 amino acids: CASQIEALPSNQPQHF. The CDR3 coding sequence is TGTGCCAGCCAAATAGAGGCACTACCGAGCAATCAGCCCCAGCATTTT.

This clone has more than one count but fewer than ten. The chain couples TRBV10-3 to TRBJ2-7, with D unclear. This CDR3 has 11 amino acids. In germline, CDR1 is ENHRY, CDR2 SYGVKD. The V gene lost 4 bases and the J gene lost 5 bases, with 6 bases spanning the gap. CDR3 region: CAISGDDEQYF. The CDR3 coding sequence is TGTGCCATCAGTGGCGATGACGAGCAGTACTTC.

The V call is TRBV2, the J call TRBJ1-1; 7 nucleotides agree with TRBD1. This CDR3 comprises 13 residues. V gave up 4 bases and J gave up 4 bases; unmatched junction bases: 3. Looked up from germline, CDR1 is SNHLY and CDR2 is FYNNEI. The CDR3 protein is CASSGEGATEAFF. The CDR3 DNA is TGTGCCAGCAGTGGAGAGGGGGCCACTGAAGCTTTCTTT.

This chain joins TRBV7-9 and TRBJ2-3; 8 positions match TRBD2. The junction had 10 bases not matched to a gene; V was cut back by 8 bases and J by 3 bases. This CDR3 has 15 residues. Germline V CDR1 and CDR2: SEHNR, FQNEAQ (reference sequence). CDR3 amino acids: CASSFMGGRTDTQYF. The CDR3 bases are TGTGCCAGCTCGTTTATGGGCGGGAGGACAGATACGCAGTATTTT.

The rearrangement joins TRBV6-5 to TRBJ2-7; 11 bases are a match to TRBD2. V shed 3 bases, J shed 6 bases, and the junction held 7 bases outside the gene matches. In germline, CDR1 is MNHEY, CDR2 SVGAGI. CDR3 size: 15 residues. The CDR3 nucleotides read TGTGCCAGCAGTTATCTCACTAGCGGGAGAAGCGAGCAGTACTTC. Translated, it gives CASSYLTSGRSEQYF.

This chain uses TRBV21-1 with TRBJ2-2; TRBD1 was called by the table and not checked on the DNA. TRBV21-1 is listed as a pseudogene. The CDR3 runs to 18 residues. The CDR3 DNA is TGTGCCAGCAGCAAAAGCCCTAACGTGGGGGCCAACACCGGGGAGCTGTTTTTT. Amino acid sequence: CASSKSPNVGANTGELFF.

The chain couples TRBV7-7 to TRBJ1-1; 9 bases agree with TRBD1. CDR3 length: 15 amino acids. J was trimmed by 5 bases and V by 6 bases; bases with no gene match: 10. Germline CDR1 and CDR2: SSHAT and FNYEAQ (reference sequence). For the CDR3, the DNA is TGTGCCAGCAGTCCACTAACAGGGGGCGAGACTGAAGCTTTCTTT. This codes for CASSPLTGGETEAFF.

This chain joins TRBV10-3 and TRBJ2-5; 8 positions agree with TRBD1. CDR1 and CDR2 (germline): ENHRY, SYGVKD. CDR3 length: 17 residues. The V segment lost 2 bases and the J segment 3 bases; nucleotides outside the gene matches: 11. The CDR3 sequence: CAISEEVTGDWEETQYF. DNA for the CDR3: TGTGCCATCAGTGAGGAGGTGACAGGGGATTGGGAAGAGACCCAGTACTTC.

The chain links TRBV4-3 to TRBJ2-6, with D maybe TRBD1 (5 bases). The CDR3 runs 19 residues. The germline V gene encodes CDR1 LGHNA and CDR2 YSLEER. Trimming took off 1 base at V and 0 bases at J, with 16 bases between the two ends. The CDR3 sequence is CASSQVPFPQGSGANVLTF. The CDR3 region has the DNA TGCGCCAGCAGCCAAGTCCCCTTCCCCCAGGGCTCTGGGGCCAACGTCCTGACTTTC.

V gene TRBV19 combines with J gene TRBJ2-1, with 8 bases that match TRBD2. Trimming cost V 4 bases and J 6 bases; bases outside gene matches: 8. The germline V gene has CDR1 LNHDA and CDR2 SQIVND (reference sequence). This CDR3 comprises 15 residues. The CDR3 reads CASSTPGGVGNEQFF. In DNA, the CDR3 is TGTGCCAGTAGTACTCCGGGAGGGGTTGGCAATGAGCAGTTCTTC.

The J gene is TRBJ1-2, the V gene TRBV29-1, with 7 bases lining up with TRBD1. CDR3 length equals 14 residues. After removal of 4 bases from V and 0 bases from J, the junction contained 5 bases not matched to a gene. CDR1 and CDR2 from the germline V gene are SQVTM and ANQGSEA. The CDR3, as DNA: TGCAGCGTTGGAGGGACAGCTACTAACTATGGCTACACCTTC. Translating it yields CSVGGTATNYGYTF. The entire variable domain, with the rest obtained from reference TRBV29-1 and TRBJ1-2, is as follows: SAVISQKPSRDICQRGTSLTIQCQVDSQVTMMFWYRQQPGQSLTLIATANQGSEATYESGFVIDKFPISRPNLTFSTLTVSNMSPEDSSIYLCSVGGTATNYGYTFGSGTRLTVV.

This clone was observed a single time. The V call is TRBV3-1 (or the pseudogene TRBV3-2), the J call TRBJ2-1; 9 bases are shared with TRBD1. Germline CDR1 is LGHDT and CDR2 is YNNKEL (reference sequence). This CDR3 contains 16 residues. Trimming cost V 0 bases and J 7 bases; bases outside gene matches: 7. This CDR3 reads CASSQDPPGQGNEQFF. In nucleotides, the CDR3 is TGTGCCAGCAGCCAAGACCCACCGGGACAGGGAAATGAGCAGTTCTTC.

Here the CDR3 reads CAWSHPPGTDAYGYTF. The CDR3 coding sequence is TGTGCCTGGAGTCATCCCCCCGGGACAGACGCTTATGGCTACACCTTC. The rearrangement uses TRBV30 and TRBJ1-2, with 7 bases lining up with TRBD1. Per germline, CDR1 GTSNPN and CDR2 SVGIG (reference sequence). The CDR3 is 16 residues long. The V and J ends lost 2 bases and 5 bases, in that order; junction bases with no gene match: 14.

V gene TRBV6-6 combines with J gene TRBJ2-3; 7 bases are a match to TRBD1. Germline V gene sequence: CDR1 MNHNY, CDR2 SVGAGI (reference sequence). The CDR3 is 15 amino acids. V was pared by 2 bases and J by 1 base, with 3 bases of the junction left unmatched. The CDR3 DNA reads TGTGCCAGCAGTTACAGGGGGCGGGGCACAGATACGCAGTATTTT. Translated, it gives CASSYRGRGTDTQYF.

V and J are TRBV30 and TRBJ1-1, with D perhaps matching TRBD1 (6 bases). The CDR3 covers 14 residues. V was pared by 3 bases and J by 6 bases, with 17 bases between. Germline V gene lookup returns CDR1 GTSNPN and CDR2 SVGIG (reference sequence). CDR3 region: CAWRTGHSGAEAFF. CDR3 nucleotides: TGTGCCTGGAGGACAGGTCACTCAGGGGCTGAAGCTTTCTTT.

The chain employs TRBV12-3 or TRBV12-4 and TRBJ1-1, with D possibly TRBD1 on 5 matching bases. This CDR3 contains 12 residues. V dropped 2 bases and J dropped 10 bases, with 11 bases sitting between them. The CDR3 spells CASSLIAGGAFF. The CDR3 DNA reads TGTGCCAGCAGTTTAATCGCGGGGGGAGCTTTCTTT.

The chain has TRBV5-5 and TRBJ2-5; D remains ambiguous. Between the trimmed V and J ends, which lost 1 base and 2 bases, there was a span of 12 bases. This CDR3 contains 15 residues. The germline CDR1 and CDR2 sequences are SGHKS and YYEKEE (reference sequence). The CDR3 DNA is TGTGCCAGCAGCTTGTGGCTGGAGACGCAAGAGACCCAGTACTTC. Translating it yields CASSLWLETQETQYF.